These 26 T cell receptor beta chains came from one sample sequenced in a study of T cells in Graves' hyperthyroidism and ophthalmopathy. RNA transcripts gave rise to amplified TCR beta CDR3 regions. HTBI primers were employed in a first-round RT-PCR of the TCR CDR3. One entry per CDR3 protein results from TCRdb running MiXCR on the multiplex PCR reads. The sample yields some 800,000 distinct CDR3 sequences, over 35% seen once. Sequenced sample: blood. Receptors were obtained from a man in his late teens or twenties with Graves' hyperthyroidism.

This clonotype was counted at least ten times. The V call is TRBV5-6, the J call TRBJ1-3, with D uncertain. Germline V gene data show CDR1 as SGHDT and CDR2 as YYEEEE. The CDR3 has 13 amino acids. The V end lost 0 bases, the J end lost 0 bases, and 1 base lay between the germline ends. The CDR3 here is CASSLGSGNTIYF. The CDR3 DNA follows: TGTGCCAGCAGCTTGGGCTCTGGAAACACCATATATTTT.

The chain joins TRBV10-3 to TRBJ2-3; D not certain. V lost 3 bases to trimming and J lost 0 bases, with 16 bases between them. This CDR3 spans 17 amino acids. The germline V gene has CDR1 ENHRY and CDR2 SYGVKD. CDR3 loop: CAISERAIGISTDTQYF. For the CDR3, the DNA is TGTGCCATCAGTGAAAGGGCTATAGGCATTAGCACAGATACGCAGTATTTT.

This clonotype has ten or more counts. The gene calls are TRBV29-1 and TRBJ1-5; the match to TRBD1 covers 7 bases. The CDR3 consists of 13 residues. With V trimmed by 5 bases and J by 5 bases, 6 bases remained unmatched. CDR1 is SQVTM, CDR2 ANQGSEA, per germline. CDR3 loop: CSVRQGDYQPQHF. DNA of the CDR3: TGCAGCGTTCGGCAGGGGGATTATCAGCCCCAGCATTTT.

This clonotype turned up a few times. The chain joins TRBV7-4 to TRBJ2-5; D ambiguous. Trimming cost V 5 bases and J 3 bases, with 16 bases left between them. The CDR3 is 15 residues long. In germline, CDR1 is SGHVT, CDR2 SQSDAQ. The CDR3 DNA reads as TGTGCCAGCAGCCCGAACCCCACGGCAAAAGAGACCCAGTACTTC. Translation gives CASSPNPTAKETQYF.

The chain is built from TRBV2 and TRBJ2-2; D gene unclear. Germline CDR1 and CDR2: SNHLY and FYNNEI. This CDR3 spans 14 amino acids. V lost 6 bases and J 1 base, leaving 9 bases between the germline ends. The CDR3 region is CASRDEENTGELFF. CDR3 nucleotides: TGTGCCAGCAGAGACGAGGAGAACACCGGGGAGCTGTTTTTT. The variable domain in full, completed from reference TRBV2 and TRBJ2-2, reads EPEVTQTPSHQVTQMGQEVILRCVPISNHLYFYWYRQILGQKVEFLVSFYNNEISEKSEIFDDQFSVERPDGSNFTLKIRSTKLEDSAMYFCASRDEENTGELFFGEGSRLTVL.

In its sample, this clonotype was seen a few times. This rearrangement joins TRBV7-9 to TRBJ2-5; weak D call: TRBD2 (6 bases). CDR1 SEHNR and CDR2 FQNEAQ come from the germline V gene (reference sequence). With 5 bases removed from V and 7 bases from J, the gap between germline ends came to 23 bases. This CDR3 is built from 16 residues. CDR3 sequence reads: CASSHPPRGVEGTQYF. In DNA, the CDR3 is TGTGCCAGCAGCCATCCCCCGCGTGGGGTGGAGGGGACCCAGTACTTC.

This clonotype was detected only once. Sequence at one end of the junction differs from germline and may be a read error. The CDR3 here is CSVVREETQYF. The CDR3 region has the DNA TGTAGCGTTGTGCGGGAAGAGACCCAGTACTTC. This chain links TRBV29-1 with TRBJ2-5; D may be TRBD2 (5 bases). In germline, CDR1 is SQVTM, CDR2 ANQGSEA. The CDR3 runs to 11 residues.

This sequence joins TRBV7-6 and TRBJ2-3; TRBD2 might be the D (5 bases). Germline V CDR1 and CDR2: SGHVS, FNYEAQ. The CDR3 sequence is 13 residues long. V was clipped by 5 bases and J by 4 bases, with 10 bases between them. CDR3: CASSPRAADTQYF. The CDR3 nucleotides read TGTGCCAGCAGCCCCCGAGCGGCAGATACGCAGTATTTT. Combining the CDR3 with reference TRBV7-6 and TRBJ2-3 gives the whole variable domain GAGVSQSPRYKVTKRGQDVALRCDPISGHVSLYWYRQALGQGPEFLTYFNYEAQQDKSGLPNDRFSAERPEGSISTLTIQRTEQRDSAMYRCASSPRAADTQYFGPGTRLTVL.

The CDR3 reads CASSLNRQNQPQHF. In DNA form, the CDR3 reads TGTGCCAGCAGCTTAAACAGGCAGAACCAGCCCCAGCATTTT. V gene TRBV11-2 combines with J gene TRBJ1-5; possibly TRBD1 for D (5 bases). Trimming pared 2 bases from V and 7 bases from J, leaving 12 bases between. This CDR3 region has 14 residues. CDR1 and CDR2 (germline): SGHAT, FQNNGV. Together with reference TRBV11-2 and TRBJ1-5, the CDR3 gives the full variable domain: EAGVAQSPRYKIIEKRQSVAFWCNPISGHATLYWYQQILGQGPKLLIQFQNNGVVDDSQLPKDRFSAERLKGVDSTLKIQPAKLEDSAVYLCASSLNRQNQPQHFGDGTRLSIL.

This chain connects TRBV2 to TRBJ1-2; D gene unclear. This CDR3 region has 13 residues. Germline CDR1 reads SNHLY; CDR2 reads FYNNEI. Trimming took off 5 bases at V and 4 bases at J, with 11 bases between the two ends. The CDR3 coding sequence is TGTGCCAGCAGTTACGTGCAAACCTATGGCTACACCTTC. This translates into CASSYVQTYGYTF.

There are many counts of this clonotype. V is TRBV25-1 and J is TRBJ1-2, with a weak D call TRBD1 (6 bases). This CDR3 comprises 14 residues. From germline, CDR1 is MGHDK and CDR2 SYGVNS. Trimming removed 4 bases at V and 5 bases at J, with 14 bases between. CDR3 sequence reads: CASSGAGEGYGYTF. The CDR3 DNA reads TGTGCCAGCAGTGGAGCAGGGGAGGGGTATGGCTACACCTTC.

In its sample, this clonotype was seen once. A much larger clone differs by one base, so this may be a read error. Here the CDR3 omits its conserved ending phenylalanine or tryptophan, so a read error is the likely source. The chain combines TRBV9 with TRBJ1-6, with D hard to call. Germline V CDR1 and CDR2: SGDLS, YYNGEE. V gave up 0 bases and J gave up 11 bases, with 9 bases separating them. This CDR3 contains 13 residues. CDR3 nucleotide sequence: TGTGCCAGCAGCGTAGGGGTCCAACCACCCCTCCACCTT. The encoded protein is CASSVGVQPPLHL.

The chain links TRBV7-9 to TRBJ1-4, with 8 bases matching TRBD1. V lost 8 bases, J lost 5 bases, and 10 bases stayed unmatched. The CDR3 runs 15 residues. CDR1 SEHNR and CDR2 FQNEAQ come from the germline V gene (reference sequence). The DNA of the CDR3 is TGTGCCAGCCGGCGGTGGACAGGGACCAATGAAAAACTGTTTTTT. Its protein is CASRRWTGTNEKLFF. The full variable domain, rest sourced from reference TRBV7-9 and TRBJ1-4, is DTGVSQNPRHKITKRGQNVTFRCDPISEHNRLYWYRQTLGQGPEFLTYFQNEAQLEKSRLLSDRFSAERPKGSFSTLEIQRTEQGDSAMYLCASRRWTGTNEKLFFGSGTQLSVL.

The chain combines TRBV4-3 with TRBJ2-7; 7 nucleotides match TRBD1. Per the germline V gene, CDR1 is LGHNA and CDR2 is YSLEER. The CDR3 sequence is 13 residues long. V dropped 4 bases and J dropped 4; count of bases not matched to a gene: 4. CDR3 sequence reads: CASSPATGYEQYF. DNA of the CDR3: TGCGCCAGCAGCCCCGCGACAGGGTACGAGCAGTACTTC.

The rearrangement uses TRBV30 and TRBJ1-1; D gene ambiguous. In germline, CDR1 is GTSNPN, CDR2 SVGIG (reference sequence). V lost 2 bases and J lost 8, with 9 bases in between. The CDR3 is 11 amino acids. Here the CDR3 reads CAWSWEGEAFF. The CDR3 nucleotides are TGTGCCTGGAGTTGGGAGGGCGAAGCTTTCTTT.

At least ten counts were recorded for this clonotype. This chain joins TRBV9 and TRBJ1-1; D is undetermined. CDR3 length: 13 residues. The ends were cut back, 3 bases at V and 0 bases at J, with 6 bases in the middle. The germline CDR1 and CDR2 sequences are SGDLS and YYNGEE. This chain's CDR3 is CASSGAMNTEAFF. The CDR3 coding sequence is TGTGCCAGCAGCGGAGCGATGAACACTGAAGCTTTCTTT.

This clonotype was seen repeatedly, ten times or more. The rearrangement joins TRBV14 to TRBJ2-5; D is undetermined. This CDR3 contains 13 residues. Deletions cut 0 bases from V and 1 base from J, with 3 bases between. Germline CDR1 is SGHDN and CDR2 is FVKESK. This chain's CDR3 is CASSQELQETQYF. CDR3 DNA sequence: TGTGCCAGCAGCCAAGAGCTCCAAGAGACCCAGTACTTC.

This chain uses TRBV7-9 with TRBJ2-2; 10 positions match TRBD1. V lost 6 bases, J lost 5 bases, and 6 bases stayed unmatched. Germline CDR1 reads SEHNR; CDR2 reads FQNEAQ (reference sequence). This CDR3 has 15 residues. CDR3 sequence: CASRKGTGETGELFF. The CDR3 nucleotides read TGTGCCAGCAGAAAAGGGACAGGGGAGACCGGGGAGCTGTTTTTT.

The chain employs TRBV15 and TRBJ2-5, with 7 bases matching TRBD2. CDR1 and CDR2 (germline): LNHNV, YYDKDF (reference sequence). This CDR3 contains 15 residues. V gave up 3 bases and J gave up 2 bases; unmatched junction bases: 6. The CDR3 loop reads CATSSLGGVQETQYF. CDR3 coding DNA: TGTGCCACCAGCAGCTTGGGGGGGGTTCAAGAGACCCAGTACTTC.

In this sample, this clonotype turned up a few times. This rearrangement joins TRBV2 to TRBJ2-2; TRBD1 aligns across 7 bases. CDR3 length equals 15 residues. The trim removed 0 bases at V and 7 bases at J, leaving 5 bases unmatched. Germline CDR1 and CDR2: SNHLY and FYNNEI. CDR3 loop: CASSEAGGLIGELFF. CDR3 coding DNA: TGTGCCAGCAGTGAAGCAGGGGGCCTGATCGGGGAGCTGTTTTTT.

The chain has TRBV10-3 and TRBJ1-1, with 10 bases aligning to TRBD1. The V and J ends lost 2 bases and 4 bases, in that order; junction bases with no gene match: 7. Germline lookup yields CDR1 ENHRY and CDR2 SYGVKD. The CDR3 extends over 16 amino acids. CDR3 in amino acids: CAISEGTGDVSTEAFF. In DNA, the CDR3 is TGTGCCATCAGTGAGGGGACAGGGGACGTCAGCACTGAAGCTTTCTTT.

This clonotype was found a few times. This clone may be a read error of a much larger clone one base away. The CDR3 is CSVPTVQETQYF. The DNA of the CDR3 is TGCAGCGTCCCGACAGTCCAAGAGACCCAGTACTTC. V is TRBV29-1 and J is TRBJ2-5, with TRBD1 as a possible D gene (5 bases). CDR3 length: 12 residues. V shed 6 bases and J shed 1 base, with 9 bases lying between them. The V gene's germline CDR1 is SQVTM and CDR2 ANQGSEA.

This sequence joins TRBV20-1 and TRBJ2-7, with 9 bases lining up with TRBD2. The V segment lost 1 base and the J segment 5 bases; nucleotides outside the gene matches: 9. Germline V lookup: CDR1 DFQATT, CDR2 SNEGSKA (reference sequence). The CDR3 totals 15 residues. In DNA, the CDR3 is TGCAGTGCTAGAGGTATAGCGGGAGACCTCCACGAGCAGTACTTC. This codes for CSARGIAGDLHEQYF.

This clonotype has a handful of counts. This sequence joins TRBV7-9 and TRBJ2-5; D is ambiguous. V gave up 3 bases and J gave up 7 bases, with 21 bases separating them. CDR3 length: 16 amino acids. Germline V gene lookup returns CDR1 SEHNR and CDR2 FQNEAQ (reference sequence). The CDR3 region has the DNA TGTGCCAGCAGCTTGGGGTTATCAGACAACCTGGGGACCCAGTACTTC. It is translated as CASSLGLSDNLGTQYF.

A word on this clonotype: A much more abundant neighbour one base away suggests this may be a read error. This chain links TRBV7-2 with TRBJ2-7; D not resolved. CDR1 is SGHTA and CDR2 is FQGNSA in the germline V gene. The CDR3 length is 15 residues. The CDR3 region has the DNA TGTGCCAGCAGCAATCACCGAAGCAAATCCTACGAGCAGAACTTC. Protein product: CASSNHRSKSYEQNF.

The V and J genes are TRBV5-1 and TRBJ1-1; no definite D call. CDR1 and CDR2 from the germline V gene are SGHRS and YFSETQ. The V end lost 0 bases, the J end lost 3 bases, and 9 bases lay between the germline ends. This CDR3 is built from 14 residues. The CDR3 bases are TGCGCCAGCAGCTTGGAGTGGGTGGACACTGAAGCTTTCTTT. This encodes CASSLEWVDTEAFF.